This entry lists 18 T cell receptor beta chains sequenced from one sample in a study of blood T cells in healthy people across ages. Combining a sample-barcoded 5' primer with a J-beta primer mix, a second PCR ran for roughly 7 to 12 cycles. TCRdb re-called the 5' RACE reads through MiXCR, storing one row per CDR3 protein. The table includes around 1,700,000 distinct CDR3 sequences, roughly 30% detected once. Material: blood. The receptors derive from a woman in her thirties in good health.

The chain recombines TRBV7-9 with TRBJ1-2; D is possibly TRBD1 (5 bases). This CDR3 has 15 amino acids. The germline V and J ends were trimmed by 3 bases and 2 bases, with 13 bases remaining between them. Germline V gives CDR1 SEHNR, CDR2 FQNEAQ (reference sequence). CDR3 residues: CASSFGTAENYGYTF. The CDR3 nucleotides are TGTGCCAGCAGCTTCGGGACCGCCGAAAACTATGGCTACACCTTC.

This clonotype was seen more than once but under ten times. This chain links TRBV15 with TRBJ2-7; D remains ambiguous. The ends were cut back, 5 bases at V and 4 bases at J, with 9 bases in the middle. Germline V gene lookup returns CDR1 LNHNV and CDR2 YYDKDF (reference sequence). The CDR3 loop spans 12 amino acids. As DNA, the CDR3 is TGTGCCACCAGCGAATGGGCTTACGAGCAGTACTTC. Protein: CATSEWAYEQYF.

This clonotype has more than one count but fewer than ten. The rearrangement links TRBV3-1 to TRBJ2-1; maybe TRBD2 (6 bases). The V gene's germline CDR1 is LGHDT and CDR2 YNNKEL (reference sequence). This CDR3 has 15 residues. Trimming removed 4 bases from V and 10 bases from J, with 20 bases in between. The CDR3 here is CASSLPSDGGDEQFF. The CDR3 nucleotides are TGTGCCAGCAGCCTTCCTAGCGACGGCGGGGACGAGCAGTTCTTC.

The chain links TRBV19 to TRBJ2-7; 7 bases agree with TRBD1. Germline CDR1 and CDR2: LNHDA and SQIVND (reference sequence). This CDR3 region has 15 residues. V trimming: 3 bases; J trimming: 3 bases; junction bases outside the gene matches: 8. The CDR3 is CASSIASGTDYEQYF. In DNA, the CDR3 is TGTGCCAGTAGTATCGCCTCCGGGACAGACTACGAGCAGTACTTC.

This clonotype was counted a few times. V gene TRBV3-1 combines with J gene TRBJ2-5; weak D call: TRBD1 (6 bases). Trimming left V 1 base short and J 0 bases short, with 9 bases between. Germline CDR1 is LGHDT and CDR2 is YNNKEL (reference sequence). The CDR3 is 15 amino acids. In DNA, the CDR3 is TGTGCCAGCAGCCAAGGTGACAGGAACCAAGAGACCCAGTACTTC. The encoded protein is CASSQGDRNQETQYF.

J is TRBJ2-5 and V is TRBV7-2; D assignment may be TRBD1 or TRBD2 (5 bases each). V lost 2 bases to trimming and J lost 5 bases, with 12 bases between them. The CDR3 contains 14 residues. The germline V gene encodes CDR1 SGHTA and CDR2 FQGNSA. The chain's CDR3 is CTSSLQGPGETQYF. The CDR3 bases are TGTACCAGCAGCTTACAGGGACCAGGGGAGACCCAGTACTTC.

The chain links TRBV6-2 or TRBV6-3 to TRBJ2-3, with D perhaps matching TRBD1 or TRBD2 (7 bases each). Germline lookup yields CDR1 MNHEY and CDR2 SVGEGT. V gave up 10 bases and J gave up 0 bases, with 26 bases separating them. The CDR3 runs 18 residues. This chain's CDR3 is CANNPTGRQRGSTDTQYF. The DNA of the CDR3 is TGTGCCAACAACCCGACAGGGCGGCAGCGGGGAAGCACAGATACGCAGTATTTT.

The chain carries TRBV29-1 and TRBJ1-4; D is uncertain. In germline, CDR1 is SQVTM, CDR2 ANQGSEA. With 6 bases removed from V and 4 bases from J, the gap between germline ends came to 9 bases. The CDR3 runs 12 residues. The CDR3 region has the DNA TGCAGCGTCGGAAGAGTTAATGAAAAACTGTTTTTT. Translated, it gives CSVGRVNEKLFF.

The chain combines TRBV6-5 with TRBJ1-2; the D is unclear. Germline CDR1 reads MNHEY; CDR2 reads SVGAGI. Trimming stripped 0 bases from V and 7 bases from J, with 12 bases between. The CDR3 is 14 residues long. The CDR3 here is CASSYSNRRGGYTF. The DNA of the CDR3 is TGTGCCAGCAGTTACTCGAACAGACGAGGTGGCTACACCTTC.

This clonotype was detected only a few times. The junction differs from germline at one of its ends, possibly a read error. The CDR3 bases are TGTGCCAGCAGCTTCCTCGGGGTCACAGATACGCAGTATTTT. This sequence encodes CASSFLGVTDTQYF. V and J are TRBV5-1 and TRBJ2-3; TRBD2 might be the D (5 bases). CDR3 length: 14 residues. In germline, CDR1 is SGHRS, CDR2 YFSETQ.

V is TRBV5-1 and J is TRBJ1-5; 7 bases line up with TRBD1. The CDR3 has 15 amino acids. CDR1 and CDR2 from the germline V gene are SGHRS and YFSETQ. V lost 2 bases and J lost 3; bases outside the gene matches: 5. The CDR3 protein is CASSFAGTDNQPQHF. The DNA of the CDR3 is TGCGCCAGCAGCTTTGCAGGGACAGACAATCAGCCCCAGCATTTT.

Only one count was recorded for this clonotype. The V and J genes are TRBV7-3 and TRBJ2-1, with TRBD2 identical over 9 bases. Unmatched junction bases numbered 6, after V lost 2 bases and J lost 7 bases. From germline, CDR1 is SGHTA and CDR2 FQGTGA. The CDR3 consists of 15 residues. The CDR3 DNA sequence: TGTGCCAGCAGCTTATATGCGGGGGGGCCGAATGAGCAGTTCTTC. It yields the protein CASSLYAGGPNEQFF.

Only a few counts were recorded for this clonotype. The V gene is TRBV2, the J gene TRBJ1-4, with D possibly being TRBD1 (5 bases). With 6 bases removed from V and 4 bases from J, the gap between germline ends came to 9 bases. This CDR3 comprises 13 residues. Germline lookup yields CDR1 SNHLY and CDR2 FYNNEI. The CDR3 nucleotides are TGTGCCAGCAGACAGGCCCTTAATGAAAAACTGTTTTTT. This sequence encodes CASRQALNEKLFF.

In this sample, this clonotype turned up once. A much larger clonotype is one base distant, so this may be a read error. This chain links TRBV7-3 with TRBJ2-5, with a tentative D call TRBD1 (6 bases). The closer fit of TRBJ2-7 to the DNA end suggests the J call may be wrong. There are 15 residues in the CDR3. From germline, CDR1 is SGHTA and CDR2 FQGTGA. This chain's CDR3 is CASSSGSGASYEQYF. The CDR3 nucleotides are TGTGCCAGCAGCTCAGGGTCAGGGGCATCCTACGAGCAGTACTTC.

J is TRBJ1-6 and V is TRBV9; no clear D gene. The V end lost 3 bases, the J end lost 10 bases, and 11 bases lay between the germline ends. The CDR3 totals 13 residues. CDR1 is SGDLS, CDR2 YYNGEE, per germline. CDR3 bases: TGTGCCAGCAGCGCGAGACACGGGTCACCCCTCCACTTT. Translating it yields CASSARHGSPLHF.

This sequence joins TRBV12-3 or TRBV12-4 and TRBJ2-7; D is undetermined. CDR3 length equals 15 residues. Trimming took 3 bases from V and 4 from J, leaving 16 bases between them. Written as DNA, the CDR3 is TGTGCCAGCAGTTTTCGGACCGCAGTCTCGTACGAGCAGTACTTC. This sequence encodes CASSFRTAVSYEQYF.

V gene TRBV9 combines with J gene TRBJ1-2; no clear D gene. The CDR3 spans 13 residues. Germline lookup yields CDR1 SGDLS and CDR2 YYNGEE. The V gene lost 8 bases and the J gene lost 6 bases, with 17 bases spanning the gap. The CDR3 DNA follows: TGTGCCAGTAGCCCATCTGCTATCGATGGCTACACCTTC. It encodes CASSPSAIDGYTF.

This clonotype was counted between two and nine times. V usage is TRBV7-6 and J usage is TRBJ1-4; TRBD1 aligns across 8 bases. Germline CDR1 SGHVS, CDR2 FNYEAQ. Trimming took 3 bases from V and 5 from J; bases not matched to a gene: 2. This CDR3 region has 14 residues. For the CDR3, the DNA is TGTGCCAGCAGCTTGACAGGGGAGAATGAAAAACTGTTTTTT. It specifies CASSLTGENEKLFF.